Each of the 30 T cell receptor beta chains below was sequenced from the same sample in a study of cytomegalovirus exposure and HLA in healthy donors (dated by TCRdb to about 2017). Library creation used the immunoSEQ multiplex PCR assay. Sourced from immuneACCESS, this table was stored by TCRdb with only in-frame sequences that have V and J called. A share of the clones is absent; for the studies checked, an unresolved V gene accounts for under half, and the remainder has no known explanation. Here the sample has about 71,000 clones; approximately 94% occur a single time. More than 1% of the sample is in the top ten clones. The sample consisted of PBMCs. The origin of the receptors is a woman between 18 and 29 years old in good health and CMV-seronegative.

This clone turned up a few times. The J gene is TRBJ1-5, the V gene TRBV10-1; maybe TRBD1 (6 bases). Germline CDR1 reads WNHNN; CDR2 reads SYGVQD (reference sequence). The CDR3 contains 15 residues. Trimming left V 8 bases short and J 0 bases short, with 14 bases between. The CDR3 sequence: CASDLTGNSNQPQHF. The DNA for the CDR3 is TGCGCCAGCGATCTGACAGGTAATAGCAATCAGCCCCAGCATTTT.

The V gene is TRBV7-2, the J gene TRBJ2-4; 9 bases are a match to TRBD2. The germline V gene has CDR1 SGHTA and CDR2 FQGNSA. Trimming took 5 bases from V and 3 from J; bases not matched to a gene: 8. The CDR3 has 16 residues. The CDR3, as DNA: TGTGCCAGCAGCACCCGACAGCGGGAGGTCAAAAACATTCAGTACTTC. Protein sequence: CASSTRQREVKNIQYF. The whole variable domain, filled in from reference TRBV7-2 and TRBJ2-4, reads GAGVSQSPSNKVTEKGKDVELRCDPISGHTALYWYRQSLGQGLEFLIYFQGNSAPDKSGLPSDRFSAERTGGSVSTLTIQRTQQEDSAVYLCASSTRQREVKNIQYFGAGTRLSVL.

The CDR3, as DNA: TGTGCCAGCAGGTTCCATGGGCAGGGGGAAAATCAGCCCCAGCATTTT. Translated, it gives CASRFHGQGENQPQHF. The chain uses TRBV5-8 and TRBJ1-5; 7 bases fit TRBD1. Germline assignment: CDR1 SGHTS and CDR2 YDEGEE. Trimming took 5 bases from V and 4 from J; bases not matched to a gene: 12. This CDR3 has 16 residues. Based on the CDR3 plus reference TRBV5-8 and TRBJ1-5, the full variable domain is EAGVTQSPTHLIKTRGQQATLRCSPISGHTSVYWYQQALGLGLQFLLWYDEGEERNRGNFPPRFSGRQFPNYSSELNVNALELEDSALYLCASRFHGQGENQPQHFGDGTRLSIL.

This clone was seen just once. V gene TRBV6-6 combines with J gene TRBJ2-7, with 9 positions matching TRBD2. The V segment lost 3 bases and the J segment 5 bases; nucleotides outside the gene matches: 5. This CDR3 contains 14 residues. CDR1 and CDR2 (germline): MNHNY, SVGAGI (reference sequence). The CDR3 coding sequence is TGTGCCAGCAGTTATAGCGGGAGTCCCCACGAGCAGTACTTC. It yields the protein CASSYSGSPHEQYF.

The chain couples TRBV21-1 to TRBJ2-5; the DNA was not used to check the table's D call, TRBD1. TRBV21-1 is reported as a pseudogene. This CDR3 contains 16 residues. The CDR3 bases are TGTGCCAGCAGCTCCAAGCACGGACAGGGAGGCGAGACCCAGTACTTC. Translated, it gives CASSSKHGQGGETQYF.

The rearrangement uses TRBV27 and TRBJ1-2; D call uncertain. The V end was cut by 4 bases, the J end by 4 bases, with 10 bases between. CDR1 and CDR2 from the germline V gene are MNHEY and SMNVEV (reference sequence). This CDR3 comprises 13 residues. CDR3 DNA sequence: TGTGCCAGCAGTTACACACCTTCCTATGGCTACACCTTC. Translating it yields CASSYTPSYGYTF.

The chain recombines TRBV19 with TRBJ1-5; TRBD1 matches 7 bases. The CDR3 totals 14 residues. With V trimmed by 4 bases and J by 5 bases, 5 bases remained unmatched. CDR1 LNHDA and CDR2 SQIVND come from the germline V gene (reference sequence). CDR3 amino acids: CASSTTGFDQPQHF. As DNA, the CDR3 is TGTGCCAGTAGTACGACAGGGTTCGATCAGCCCCAGCATTTT.

The rearrangement links TRBV7-2 to TRBJ2-5, with TRBD1 identical over 9 bases. Losses at the gene ends were 5 bases for V and 2 bases for J; bases not matched to a gene: 6. The CDR3 covers 15 residues. Germline V gene lookup returns CDR1 SGHTA and CDR2 FQGNSA. For the CDR3, the DNA is TGTGCCAGCAGCACCCCGGGACAGGGTCAAGAGACCCAGTACTTC. Its translation: CASSTPGQGQETQYF.

The V and J genes are TRBV28 and TRBJ1-2, with TRBD1 matching 7 bases. The junction had 4 bases not matched to a gene; V was cut back by 6 bases and J by 6 bases. The CDR3 sequence is 12 residues long. The germline gives CDR1 MDHEN, CDR2 SYDVKM. For the CDR3, the DNA is TGTGCCAGCAGAGAAGACAGGGATGGCTACACCTTC. Encoded protein: CASREDRDGYTF.

The genes are TRBV6-4 and TRBJ2-2; perhaps TRBD1 as D (5 bases). The germline gives CDR1 MRHNA, CDR2 SNTAGT. V was trimmed by 6 bases and J by 2 bases, leaving 22 bases between them. This CDR3 is 18 amino acids long. The CDR3, as DNA: TGTGCCAGCAGCCTATCCCCTCTTTTAGGGGTTAACACCGGGGAGCTGTTTTTT. This encodes CASSLSPLLGVNTGELFF.

This clone was recorded once. This rearrangement joins TRBV6-6 to TRBJ1-5; 9 bases map to TRBD1. V lost 2 bases and J lost 5; bases outside the gene matches: 4. There are 15 residues in the CDR3. The germline gives CDR1 MNHNY, CDR2 SVGAGI (reference sequence). CDR3 loop: CASSYLDRGDQPQHF. The CDR3 nucleotides are TGTGCCAGCAGTTACCTGGACAGGGGTGATCAGCCCCAGCATTTT.

The chain is built from TRBV7-9 and TRBJ2-1; 9 bases line up with TRBD2. The CDR3 totals 15 residues. V trimming: 5 bases; J trimming: 1 base; junction bases outside the gene matches: 3. Germline V gene lookup returns CDR1 SEHNR and CDR2 FQNEAQ (reference sequence). The CDR3 sequence is CASSETSGSYNEQFF. Written as DNA, the CDR3 is TGTGCCAGCAGCGAGACTAGCGGTTCCTACAATGAGCAGTTCTTC.

Only one count was recorded for this clone. The rearrangement joins TRBV10-3 to TRBJ2-3; D is possibly TRBD2 (7 bases). The CDR3 has 15 residues. Trimming shortened V by 4 bases and J by 0 bases, and 11 bases separated the two germline ends. Germline values: CDR1 ENHRY, CDR2 SYGVKD. This chain's CDR3 is CAISVGGRSTDTQYF. As DNA, the CDR3 is TGTGCCATCAGTGTCGGGGGGCGGAGCACAGATACGCAGTATTTT.

The V and J genes are TRBV6-4 and TRBJ2-2; 11 positions agree with TRBD2. This CDR3 region has 16 residues. Unmatched junction bases numbered 6, after V lost 5 bases and J lost 4 bases. Germline V CDR1 and CDR2: MRHNA, SNTAGT. The CDR3 nucleotides read TGTGCCAGCAGTAAAACTAGCGGGAGTGGCACCGGGGAGCTGTTTTTT. It translates to CASSKTSGSGTGELFF.

This chain joins TRBV30 and TRBJ2-3; 7 bases are shared with TRBD2. This CDR3 region has 12 residues. The junction had 9 bases not matched to a gene; V was cut back by 3 bases and J by 12 bases. CDR1 and CDR2 from the germline V gene are GTSNPN and SVGIG (reference sequence). The CDR3 loop reads CAWRGSGDLQYF. Here the CDR3 DNA reads TGTGCCTGGAGAGGGAGCGGGGATTTACAGTATTTT.

The chain has TRBV7-8 and TRBJ1-3, with D possibly matching TRBD1 (6 bases). The CDR3 runs to 17 residues. V lost 5 bases and J lost 2, with 19 bases in between. CDR1 SGHVS and CDR2 FQNEAQ come from the germline V gene. CDR3 amino acids: CASSRNNIQGPGNTIYF. The DNA for the CDR3 is TGTGCCAGCAGCCGAAACAACATACAGGGCCCTGGAAACACCATATATTTT.

The chain is built from TRBV29-1 and TRBJ2-3; 7 positions agree with TRBD2. The ends lost 6 bases at V and 6 bases at J; junction bases unmatched: 12. From germline, CDR1 is SQVTM and CDR2 ANQGSEA. This CDR3 has 14 amino acids. CDR3 region: CSVEKSGVLDTQYF. The CDR3 nucleotides are TGCAGCGTGGAAAAAAGCGGGGTGCTCGATACGCAGTATTTT.

This chain connects TRBV27 to TRBJ1-4; 11 bases agree with TRBD1. Germline loops: CDR1 MNHEY, CDR2 SMNVEV (reference sequence). The CDR3 is made up of 15 amino acids. The ends lost 6 bases at V and 14 bases at J; junction bases unmatched: 14. The CDR3 DNA reads as TGTGCCAGCAGACTAACCGGGACAGGGGGACGACTGCTGTTTTTT. Amino acid sequence: CASRLTGTGGRLLFF.

The rearrangement uses TRBV5-4 and TRBJ2-5, with a possible D match to TRBD2 (6 bases). CDR1 SGHNT and CDR2 YYREEE come from the germline V gene (reference sequence). The V end lost 4 bases, the J end lost 5 bases, and 18 bases lay between the germline ends. The CDR3 runs 15 residues. The CDR3 DNA reads as TGTGCCAGCAGCCTCGGAGACTCGGAGGGGGAGACCCAGTACTTC. This translates into CASSLGDSEGETQYF.

The chain couples TRBV2 to TRBJ1-3; 8 nucleotides agree with TRBD1. CDR3 length: 12 residues. After removal of 4 bases from V and 11 bases from J, the junction contained 4 bases not matched to a gene. The germline V gene has CDR1 SNHLY and CDR2 FYNNEI. This CDR3 reads CASSGAQGAIYF. Written as DNA, the CDR3 is TGTGCCAGCAGTGGGGCACAGGGGGCCATATATTTT. The complete variable domain, with remaining parts taken from reference TRBV2 and TRBJ1-3, reads EPEVTQTPSHQVTQMGQEVILRCVPISNHLYFYWYRQILGQKVEFLVSFYNNEISEKSEIFDDQFSVERPDGSNFTLKIRSTKLEDSAMYFCASSGAQGAIYFGEGSWLTVV.

The chain's CDR3 is CASSDWDTLVGVGNQPQHF. The CDR3 coding sequence is TGTGCCAGCAGTGACTGGGACACACTTGTCGGGGTGGGCAATCAGCCCCAGCATTTT. This chain uses TRBV6-4 with TRBJ1-5; tentative D call: TRBD1 (6 bases). Trimming cost V 1 base and J 2 bases, with 21 bases left between them. The length of the CDR3 is 19 residues. The germline V gene encodes CDR1 MRHNA and CDR2 SNTAGT.

The V and J genes are TRBV7-9 and TRBJ2-3, with 10 nucleotides matching TRBD2. The V gene's germline CDR1 is SEHNR and CDR2 FQNEAQ (reference sequence). The trim removed 2 bases at V and 4 bases at J, leaving 9 bases unmatched. This CDR3 is built from 17 residues. The CDR3: CASSLSGGAVLADTQYF. The CDR3 DNA follows: TGTGCCAGCAGCTTAAGCGGGGGGGCGGTGTTAGCAGATACGCAGTATTTT.

The V call is TRBV29-1, the J call TRBJ1-5, with D unresolved. V lost 0 bases and J lost 4, with 7 bases in between. Germline V CDR1 and CDR2: SQVTM, ANQGSEA. The CDR3 sequence is 13 residues long. The CDR3 here is CSVEEAPNQPQHF. CDR3 in DNA: TGCAGCGTTGAAGAGGCCCCGAATCAGCCCCAGCATTTT. The entire variable domain, with the rest obtained from reference TRBV29-1 and TRBJ1-5, is as follows: SAVISQKPSRDICQRGTSLTIQCQVDSQVTMMFWYRQQPGQSLTLIATANQGSEATYESGFVIDKFPISRPNLTFSTLTVSNMSPEDSSIYLCSVEEAPNQPQHFGDGTRLSIL.

The chain carries TRBV11-2 and TRBJ1-4; D gene uncertain. CDR1 SGHAT and CDR2 FQNNGV come from the germline V gene. The CDR3 totals 14 residues. Trimming took 5 bases from V and 8 from J, leaving 15 bases between them. The CDR3 nucleotides read TGTGCCAGCAGCGCGGGATTGGGAGACGAAAAACTGTTTTTT. Translation: CASSAGLGDEKLFF.

V and J are TRBV10-3 and TRBJ2-1, with TRBD2 matching 9 bases. The CDR3 runs to 13 residues. J was trimmed by 9 bases and V by 7 bases; bases with no gene match: 7. The germline V gene has CDR1 ENHRY and CDR2 SYGVKD. Here the CDR3 DNA reads TGTGCCATCAACGAGCGGGGGGACGGTGAGCAGTTCTTC. This translates into CAINERGDGEQFF.

The V call is TRBV7-9, the J call TRBJ2-5; D is undetermined. V was shortened by 2 bases and J by 5 bases, with 24 bases between the two germline ends. CDR1 is SEHNR and CDR2 is FQNEAQ in the germline V gene (reference sequence). The CDR3 totals 18 residues. CDR3 sequence reads: CASSLKWLTNPPPETQYF. CDR3 bases: TGTGCCAGCAGCTTAAAGTGGTTAACTAATCCCCCCCCGGAGACCCAGTACTTC.

The V and J genes are TRBV11-2 and TRBJ2-7; no clear D. V lost 5 bases and J lost 4, with 9 bases in between. Germline V gives CDR1 SGHAT, CDR2 FQNNGV. This CDR3 is built from 12 residues. For the CDR3, the DNA is TGTGCCAGCAGCCGCGGCGAGTACGAGCAGTACTTC. Translating gives CASSRGEYEQYF.

This chain uses TRBV7-3 with TRBJ2-3, with 7 nucleotides matching TRBD2. The CDR3 has 15 residues. J gave up 6 bases and V 5 bases, and 11 bases lay outside the gene matches. From germline, CDR1 is SGHTA and CDR2 FQGTGA. The CDR3 is CASSPTGLLSDTQYF. CDR3 DNA: TGTGCCAGCAGCCCGACGGGACTACTTAGCGATACGCAGTATTTT.

The chain uses TRBV5-1 and TRBJ2-5, with 10 bases lining up with TRBD2. CDR3 length: 17 residues. V shed 0 bases, J shed 5 bases, and the junction held 10 bases outside the gene matches. Germline CDR1 is SGHRS and CDR2 is YFSETQ. CDR3 loop: CASSLGGSGGPMETQYF. CDR3 coding DNA: TGCGCCAGCAGCTTGGGAGGTAGCGGGGGGCCGATGGAGACCCAGTACTTC.

Comment on this clone: This clone may be a read error of a much larger clone one base away. The chain carries TRBV6-1 and TRBJ2-3; 11 nucleotides match TRBD1. V shed 1 base, J shed 5 bases, and the junction held 2 bases outside the gene matches. Per germline, CDR1 MNHNS and CDR2 SASEGT. This CDR3 is 15 amino acids long. The CDR3 loop reads CASSEGTGGVDTQYF. The CDR3 nucleotides read TGTGCCAGCAGTGAAGGGACAGGGGGCGTAGATACGCAGTATTTT.